This TCR beta chain originates from a study of control samples from healthy donors and cancer patients. Trimming shortened V by 2 bases and J by 3 bases, and 13 bases separated the two germline ends. The CDR3 loop spans 15 amino acids. Per the germline V gene, CDR1 is MNHNY and CDR2 is SVGAGI (reference sequence). The assay was immunoSEQ multiplex PCR, and TCRdb's table has in-frame clones only and misses some. The sample lists 70,000 to 85,000 clones; 80% to 90% were seen once. The genes are TRBV6-6 and TRBJ2-5; D may be TRBD1 (6 bases). The clonotype was recovered from a man aged 55 to 70 with head and neck cancer. Sequenced material: PBMCs. This chain's CDR3 is CASSYPRTAEETQYF. The CDR3 bases are TGTGCCAGCAGTTACCCCAGGACAGCCGAAGAGACCCAGTACTTC.